This T cell receptor beta chain was captured in a study of cytomegalovirus exposure and HLA in healthy donors. Per germline, CDR1 MNHEY and CDR2 SMNVEV (reference sequence). V was clipped by 2 bases and J by 3 bases, with 11 bases between them. The CDR3 runs to 14 residues. The table lists this clone with a count of one. PCR involved 60 Vbeta and 13 Jbeta primers. Repertoires were generated with immunoSEQ multiplex PCR, while TCRdb's copy carries only in-frame clones and drops some. Of about 160,000 clones in the sample, approximately 88% are singletons; the top ten hold under 0.95%. The TCR comes from a woman younger than 45 in good health and CMV-seronegative. The V gene is TRBV27, the J gene TRBJ2-7; tentative D call: TRBD1 (6 bases). Material: PBMCs. Here the CDR3 reads CASSLRGLNYEQYF. The CDR3 bases are TGTGCCAGCAGTTTAAGGGGGTTGAACTACGAGCAGTACTTC.